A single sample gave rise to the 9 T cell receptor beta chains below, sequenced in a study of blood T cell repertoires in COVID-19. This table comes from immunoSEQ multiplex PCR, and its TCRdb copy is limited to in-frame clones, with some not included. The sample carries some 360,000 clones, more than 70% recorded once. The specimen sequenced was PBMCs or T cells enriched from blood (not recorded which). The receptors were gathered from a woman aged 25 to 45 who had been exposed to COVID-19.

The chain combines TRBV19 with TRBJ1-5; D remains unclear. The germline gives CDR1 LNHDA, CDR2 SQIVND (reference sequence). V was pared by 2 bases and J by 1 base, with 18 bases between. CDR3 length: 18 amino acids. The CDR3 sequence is CASSILPGDKISNQPQHF. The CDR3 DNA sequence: TGTGCCAGTAGTATACTTCCCGGTGACAAAATAAGCAATCAGCCCCAGCATTTT.

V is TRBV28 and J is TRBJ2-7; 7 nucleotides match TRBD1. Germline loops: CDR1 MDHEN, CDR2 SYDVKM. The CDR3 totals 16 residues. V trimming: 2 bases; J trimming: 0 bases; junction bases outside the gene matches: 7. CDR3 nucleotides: TGTGCCAGCAGTTTACCCGACAGGGCTAGCTCCTACGAGCAGTACTTC. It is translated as CASSLPDRASSYEQYF.

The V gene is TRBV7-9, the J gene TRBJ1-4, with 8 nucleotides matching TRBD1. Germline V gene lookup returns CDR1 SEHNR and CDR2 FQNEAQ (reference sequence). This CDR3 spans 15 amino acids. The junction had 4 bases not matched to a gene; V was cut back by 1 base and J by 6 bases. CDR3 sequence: CASSLVDRAHEKLFF. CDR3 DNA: TGTGCCAGCAGCTTAGTGGACAGGGCGCATGAAAAACTGTTTTTT.

The CDR3 nucleotides are TGCGCCAGCAGCTTGGTGGGACAAATATCTGGGGCCAACGTCCTGACTTTC. It codes for CASSLVGQISGANVLTF. The rearrangement joins TRBV5-1 to TRBJ2-6; D might be TRBD1 (6 bases). The CDR3 is 17 residues long. Trimming took off 0 bases at V and 1 base at J, with 11 bases between the two ends. From germline, CDR1 is SGHRS and CDR2 YFSETQ.

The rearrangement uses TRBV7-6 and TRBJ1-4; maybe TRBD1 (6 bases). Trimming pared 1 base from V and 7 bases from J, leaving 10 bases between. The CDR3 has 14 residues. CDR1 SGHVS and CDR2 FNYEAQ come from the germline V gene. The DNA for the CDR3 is TGTGCCAGCAGCTTAGGGACAGATGGTGAAAAACTGTTTTTT. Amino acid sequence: CASSLGTDGEKLFF.

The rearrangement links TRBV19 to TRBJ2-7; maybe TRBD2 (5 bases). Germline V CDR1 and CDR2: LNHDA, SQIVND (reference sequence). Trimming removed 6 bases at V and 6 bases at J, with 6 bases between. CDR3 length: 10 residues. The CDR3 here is CASRGSEQYF. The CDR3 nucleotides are TGTGCCAGTAGGGGGAGCGAGCAGTACTTC.

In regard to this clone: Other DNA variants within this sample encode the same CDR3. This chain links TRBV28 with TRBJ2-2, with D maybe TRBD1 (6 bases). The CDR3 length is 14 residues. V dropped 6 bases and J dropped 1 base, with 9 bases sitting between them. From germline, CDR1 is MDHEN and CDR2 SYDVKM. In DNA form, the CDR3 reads TGTGCCAGCAGCCTGGGACAGAACACCGGGGAGCTGTTTTTT. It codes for CASSLGQNTGELFF. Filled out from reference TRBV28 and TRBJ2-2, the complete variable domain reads DVKVTQSSRYLVKRTGEKVFLECVQDMDHENMFWYRQDPGLGLRLIYFSYDVKMKEKGDIPEGYSVSREKKERFSLILESASTNQTSMYLCASSLGQNTGELFFGEGSRLTVL.

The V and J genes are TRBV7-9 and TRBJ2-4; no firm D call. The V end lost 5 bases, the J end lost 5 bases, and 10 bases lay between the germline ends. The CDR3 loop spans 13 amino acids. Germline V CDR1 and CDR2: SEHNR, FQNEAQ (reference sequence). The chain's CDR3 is CASSESTENIQYF. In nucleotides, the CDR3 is TGTGCCAGCAGCGAGAGTACAGAAAACATTCAGTACTTC.

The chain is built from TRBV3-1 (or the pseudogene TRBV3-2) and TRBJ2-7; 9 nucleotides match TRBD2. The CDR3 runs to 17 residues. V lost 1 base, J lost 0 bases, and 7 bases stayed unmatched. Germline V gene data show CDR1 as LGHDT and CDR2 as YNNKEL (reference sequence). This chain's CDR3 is CASSQAEPGLASYEQYF. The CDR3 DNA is TGTGCCAGCAGCCAAGCTGAGCCGGGACTAGCCTCCTACGAGCAGTACTTC.